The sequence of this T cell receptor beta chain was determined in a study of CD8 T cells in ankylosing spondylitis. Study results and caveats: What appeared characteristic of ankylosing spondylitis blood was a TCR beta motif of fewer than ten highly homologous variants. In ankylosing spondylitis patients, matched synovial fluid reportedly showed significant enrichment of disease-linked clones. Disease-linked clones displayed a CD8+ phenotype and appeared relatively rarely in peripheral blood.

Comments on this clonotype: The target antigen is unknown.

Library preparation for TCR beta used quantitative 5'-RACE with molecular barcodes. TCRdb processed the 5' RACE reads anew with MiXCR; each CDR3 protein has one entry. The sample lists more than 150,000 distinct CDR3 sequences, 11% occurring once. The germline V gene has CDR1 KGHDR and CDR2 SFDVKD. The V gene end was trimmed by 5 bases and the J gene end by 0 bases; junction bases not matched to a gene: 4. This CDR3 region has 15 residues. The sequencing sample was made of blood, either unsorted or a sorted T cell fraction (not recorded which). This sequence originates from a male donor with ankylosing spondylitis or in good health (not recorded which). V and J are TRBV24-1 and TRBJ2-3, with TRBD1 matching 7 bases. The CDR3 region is CATSVGTASTDTQYF. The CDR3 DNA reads TGTGCCACCAGTGTCGGGACAGCTAGCACAGATACGCAGTATTTT.